What follows are 20 T cell receptor beta chains derived from one specimen sequenced in a study of a mutant IDH1 vaccine in newly diagnosed glioma. Time point: week 35, safety follow-up. Vaccine doses each comprised 300 ug of mutant IDH1 20-mer peptide, with topical imiquimod. Generated by immunoSEQ multiplex PCR, the TCRdb table keeps only in-frame clones and is missing some. The sample includes about 32,000 clones, about four fifths of them seen just once. These receptors have no known antigen. Material: PBMCs, obtained from a glioma patient whose treatment included an IDH1 peptide vaccine. These TCRs come from a woman aged 18-29 years with glioma.

V gene TRBV27 combines with J gene TRBJ2-4; 7 bases are shared with TRBD2. Trimming removed 4 bases from V and 7 bases from J; junction bases left unmatched: 7. CDR1 is MNHEY and CDR2 is SMNVEV in the germline V gene (reference sequence). This CDR3 has 14 amino acids. The CDR3 nucleotides are TGTGCCAGCAGTTCCGGACTAGGTAGGAACATTCAGTACTTC. This codes for CASSSGLGRNIQYF.

This clone was observed a few times. CDR3 residues: CAWGLQGQNTEAFF. CDR3 DNA: TGTGCCTGGGGCCTACAGGGGCAGAACACTGAAGCTTTCTTT. The J gene is TRBJ1-1, the V gene TRBV30, with TRBD1 identical over 7 bases. Germline V gives CDR1 GTSNPN, CDR2 SVGIG (reference sequence). The ends lost 5 bases at V and 1 base at J; junction bases unmatched: 7. The CDR3 totals 14 residues.

This chain connects TRBV5-6 to TRBJ1-1; 8 bases match TRBD1. V dropped 1 base and J dropped 1; count of bases not matched to a gene: 3. CDR1 and CDR2 (germline): SGHDT, YYEEEE. The CDR3 runs 15 residues. The CDR3, as DNA: TGTGCCAGCAGCTTGAGACAGGGGACGAACACTGAAGCTTTCTTT. Residues: CASSLRQGTNTEAFF. Full variable domain (outside the CDR3, taken from reference TRBV5-6 and TRBJ1-1): DAGVTQSPTHLIKTRGQQVTLRCSPKSGHDTVSWYQQALGQGPQFIFQYYEEEERQRGNFPDRFSGHQFPNYSSELNVNALLLGDSALYLCASSLRQGTNTEAFFGQGTRLTVV.

This clone was seen only a few times. V and J are TRBV29-1 and TRBJ1-1; D is unresolved. The length of the CDR3 is 14 residues. V lost 6 bases and J lost 0, with 14 bases in between. Germline values: CDR1 SQVTM, CDR2 ANQGSEA. The CDR3 is CSVRTGGLNTEAFF. The CDR3 DNA is TGCAGCGTCCGAACGGGTGGACTGAACACTGAAGCTTTCTTT.

The chain links TRBV10-3 to TRBJ2-7, with 11 bases aligning to TRBD2. The junction had 4 bases not matched to a gene; V was cut back by 0 bases and J by 6 bases. This CDR3 spans 15 amino acids. Germline assignment: CDR1 ENHRY and CDR2 SYGVKD. CDR3 loop: CAISESLAGGSEQYF. The CDR3 nucleotides read TGTGCCATCAGTGAGTCTCTAGCGGGGGGTTCCGAGCAGTACTTC.

The chain combines TRBV11-2 with TRBJ1-5; D not resolved. Germline lookup yields CDR1 SGHAT and CDR2 FQNNGV. Trimming removed 2 bases from V and 0 bases from J, with 2 bases in between. The CDR3 length is 13 residues. The CDR3 DNA follows: TGTGCCAGCAGCTTAAATAGCAATCAGCCCCAGCATTTT. It codes for CASSLNSNQPQHF. The full variable domain, completed using reference TRBV11-2 and TRBJ1-5, is EAGVAQSPRYKIIEKRQSVAFWCNPISGHATLYWYQQILGQGPKLLIQFQNNGVVDDSQLPKDRFSAERLKGVDSTLKIQPAKLEDSAVYLCASSLNSNQPQHFGDGTRLSIL.

This rearrangement joins TRBV5-1 to TRBJ2-1; D is unclear. Trimming pared 2 bases from V and 4 bases from J, leaving 16 bases between. The germline V gene encodes CDR1 SGHRS and CDR2 YFSETQ. The CDR3 extends over 16 amino acids. The CDR3 bases are TGCGCCAGCAGCTTACGGGTCCTCAGGAGATACAATGAGCAGTTCTTC. Encoded protein: CASSLRVLRRYNEQFF.

The chain carries TRBV7-3 and TRBJ2-1, with 11 nucleotides matching TRBD2. Germline lookup yields CDR1 SGHTA and CDR2 FQGTGA. CDR3 length: 18 amino acids. V lost 5 bases, J lost 1 base, and 10 bases stayed unmatched. The DNA for the CDR3 is TGTGCCAGCAGCCCCCAATCTAGCGGGAGGCTTTCCTACAATGAGCAGTTCTTC. The encoded protein is CASSPQSSGRLSYNEQFF. Full variable domain (missing parts from reference TRBV7-3 and TRBJ2-1): GAGVSQTPSNKVTEKGKYVELRCDPISGHTALYWYRQSLGQGPEFLIYFQGTGAADDSGLPNDRFFAVRPEGSVSTLKIQRTERGDSAVYLCASSPQSSGRLSYNEQFFGPGTRLTVL.

The chain joins TRBV4-3 to TRBJ2-7; no definite D call. V lost 0 bases, J lost 0 bases, and 6 bases lay in between. Germline assignment: CDR1 LGHNA and CDR2 YSLEER. There are 14 residues in the CDR3. The CDR3 DNA is TGCGCCAGCAGCCAAGATTCCAACTCCTACGAGCAGTACTTC. Protein sequence: CASSQDSNSYEQYF.

The chain combines TRBV4-1 with TRBJ1-5, with D tentatively TRBD1 (5 bases). The CDR3 loop spans 14 amino acids. V shed 4 bases and J shed 6 bases, with 13 bases lying between them. CDR1 and CDR2 from the germline V gene are MGHRA and YSYEKL. The DNA of the CDR3 is TGCGCCAGCAGCCTCCAAAGGGGTGCTCAGCCCCAGCATTTT. Encoded protein: CASSLQRGAQPQHF.

The rearrangement uses TRBV29-1 and TRBJ2-3, with D possibly matching TRBD2 (6 bases). The germline V gene has CDR1 SQVTM and CDR2 ANQGSEA. V was pared by 5 bases and J by 4 bases, with 19 bases between. CDR3 length equals 15 residues. DNA for the CDR3: TGCAGCGTTCTTCCGGGACTCACCCCTTCAGATACGCAGTATTTT. The encoded protein is CSVLPGLTPSDTQYF.

This chain uses TRBV5-5 with TRBJ1-1; D is ambiguous. The germline V and J ends were trimmed by 0 bases and 1 base, with 10 bases remaining between them. Looked up from germline, CDR1 is SGHKS and CDR2 is YYEKEE (reference sequence). CDR3 length: 15 amino acids. The CDR3 protein is CASSLDSHGNTEAFF. Here the CDR3 DNA reads TGTGCCAGCAGCTTGGACAGTCATGGGAACACTGAAGCTTTCTTT.

The rearrangement joins TRBV5-1 to TRBJ2-7; no firm D call. There are 15 residues in the CDR3. Trimming shortened V by 2 bases and J by 1 base, and 13 bases separated the two germline ends. The germline V gene has CDR1 SGHRS and CDR2 YFSETQ. The chain's CDR3 is CASSFQSAASYEQYF. CDR3 DNA: TGCGCCAGCAGCTTTCAGTCCGCGGCATCCTACGAGCAGTACTTC.

The V gene is TRBV2, the J gene TRBJ2-1; TRBD1 matches at 9 bases. There are 14 residues in the CDR3. V shed 6 bases, J shed 3 bases, and the junction held 3 bases outside the gene matches. Germline loops: CDR1 SNHLY, CDR2 FYNNEI. The CDR3 spells CASRDRGLYNEQFF. The DNA of the CDR3 is TGTGCCAGCAGGGACAGGGGTCTCTACAATGAGCAGTTCTTC.

About this clone itself: The junction shows a germline mismatch at one end, possibly a read error. V is TRBV7-7 and J is TRBJ2-5; 8 nucleotides match TRBD2. The germline V gene has CDR1 SSHAT and CDR2 FNYEAQ (reference sequence). The CDR3 loop spans 15 amino acids. CDR3 bases: TGTGCTAGCAGCTACGGAGGAGCGGGGGCCGGGGCCCAGTACTTC. Encoded protein: CASSYGGAGAGAQYF.

This clone was picked up a small number of times. The J gene is TRBJ1-2, the V gene TRBV11-1, with D uncertain. The CDR3 has 13 residues. V dropped 1 base and J dropped 4 bases, with 7 bases sitting between them. Per germline, CDR1 SGHAT and CDR2 FQDESV (reference sequence). The CDR3 loop is CASSLGKTYGYTF. CDR3 bases: TGTGCCAGCAGCTTAGGAAAGACCTATGGCTACACCTTC.

The rearrangement links TRBV4-3 to TRBJ2-7; D uncertain. The CDR3 runs to 14 residues. The germline V gene encodes CDR1 LGHNA and CDR2 YSLEER. With 0 bases removed from V and 2 bases from J, the gap between germline ends came to 8 bases. The DNA of the CDR3 is TGCGCCAGCAGCCAAGATACCGTAGCCTACGAGCAGTACTTC. It specifies CASSQDTVAYEQYF.

This chain joins TRBV2 and TRBJ2-3; 9 positions match TRBD1. Germline CDR1 reads SNHLY; CDR2 reads FYNNEI. This CDR3 has 14 amino acids. V lost 5 bases and J lost 5; bases outside the gene matches: 5. CDR3 bases: TGTGCCAGCAGTAGAACAGGGGGCATAGATACGCAGTATTTT. It codes for CASSRTGGIDTQYF.

The chain uses TRBV4-2 and TRBJ2-3, with TRBD1 as a possible D gene (5 bases). V lost 3 bases to trimming and J lost 2 bases, with 12 bases between them. CDR3 length: 15 amino acids. Germline CDR1 and CDR2: LGHNA and YNFKEQ. Here the CDR3 DNA reads TGTGCCAGCAGCCACGATGGGGCGGCCACAGATACGCAGTATTTT. It codes for CASSHDGAATDTQYF.

The chain combines TRBV4-1 with TRBJ2-7; D possibly matches TRBD1 or TRBD2 (5 bases each). This CDR3 has 15 residues. Germline CDR1 MGHRA, CDR2 YSYEKL. V was trimmed by 4 bases and J by 0 bases, leaving 13 bases between them. CDR3 in amino acids: CASSPRDLYSYEQYF. In DNA, the CDR3 is TGCGCCAGCAGCCCCCGGGACCTCTACTCCTACGAGCAGTACTTC.